The T cell receptor (beta chain) under discussion was sequenced for a study of blood T cells in healthy people across ages. Across the study: Using template switching, researchers captured about one barcoded beta molecule for each two T cells. Findings of the study overall: Researchers report that TCR beta diversity correlated strongly with naive T cell percentage. Per-million-T-cell TCR beta diversity fell roughly linearly with age.

Investigators took around 11 milliliters of peripheral blood from every donor. Remarks on this clonotype: Its cognate antigen is unknown.

Trimming at V came to 7 bases and at J to 8 bases, leaving 7 bases not matched to a gene. The CDR3 sequence is 15 residues long. Next came a second PCR, run for about 7 to 12 cycles, which used a sample-barcoded 5' primer along with a J-beta primer mix. A single record per CDR3 protein comes from TCRdb applying MiXCR to the 5' RACE reads. The data contain approximately 1.5 million distinct CDR3 sequences, approximately 43% of them singletons. Sequencing input: blood. This TCR derives from a woman younger than 35 in good health. The chain links TRBV12-3 or TRBV12-4 to TRBJ1-6, with 11 bases aligning to TRBD1. CDR3 DNA: TGTGCCAGCACCGACAGGGGACAGGGGGATTCACCCCTCCACTTT. Its translation is CASTDRGQGDSPLHF.